A single sample gave rise to the 29 T cell receptor beta chains below, sequenced in a study of cytomegalovirus exposure and HLA in healthy donors. 13 Jbeta primers and 60 Vbeta primers were used for the PCR. This table comes from immunoSEQ multiplex PCR, and its TCRdb copy is limited to in-frame clones, with some not included. The sample carries about 130,000 clones, under 90% recorded once. Sequencing was performed on PBMCs. The receptors shown here come from a woman aged 40 to 55 in good health and CMV-seronegative.

J is TRBJ1-1 and V is TRBV15; perhaps TRBD1 as D (5 bases). CDR3 length equals 19 residues. V lost 0 bases to trimming and J lost 3 bases, with 23 bases between them. The germline CDR1 and CDR2 sequences are LNHNV and YYDKDF (reference sequence). The CDR3 spells CATSRDMLAGRVWDTEAFF. For the CDR3, the DNA is TGTGCCACCAGCAGAGATATGTTAGCAGGCAGGGTTTGGGACACTGAAGCTTTCTTT.

This sequence joins TRBV28 and TRBJ2-6; TRBD2 matches at 11 bases. The J segment lost 4 bases and the V segment lost 7 bases, leaving 12 bases of the junction unmatched. This CDR3 is 18 amino acids long. CDR1 and CDR2 from the germline V gene are MDHEN and SYDVKM. The CDR3 nucleotides are TGTGCCAGCAAGACTAGCGGGGAGGGGGTCTCCGGGGCCAACGTCCTGACTTTC. This codes for CASKTSGEGVSGANVLTF.

This clone showed up just a few times. The DNA for the CDR3 is TGTGCCAGCAGTGCGGGGGAAAAACTGTTTTTT. Protein: CASSAGEKLFF. The chain carries TRBV6-5 and TRBJ1-4; D gene ambiguous. The CDR3 spans 11 residues. Germline V gene sequence: CDR1 MNHEY, CDR2 SVGAGI. Trimming took 5 bases from V and 8 from J, leaving 6 bases between them.

The genes are TRBV28 and TRBJ2-1, with TRBD2 matching 7 bases. There are 16 residues in the CDR3. The junction had 11 bases not matched to a gene; V was cut back by 4 bases and J by 5 bases. Germline values: CDR1 MDHEN, CDR2 SYDVKM. The CDR3 DNA is TGTGCCAGCAGTTCAAATTGGGGGGGGAGGGACAATGAGCAGTTCTTC. This codes for CASSSNWGGRDNEQFF. Full variable domain (missing parts from reference TRBV28 and TRBJ2-1): DVKVTQSSRYLVKRTGEKVFLECVQDMDHENMFWYRQDPGLGLRLIYFSYDVKMKEKGDIPEGYSVSREKKERFSLILESASTNQTSMYLCASSSNWGGRDNEQFFGPGTRLTVL.

This clone was picked up a small number of times. At one end the junction does not follow the germline gene, possibly because of a read error. The chain combines TRBV6-5 with TRBJ1-6, with TRBD1 identical over 7 bases. Germline values: CDR1 MNHEY, CDR2 SVGAGI. There are 15 residues in the CDR3. CDR3 nucleotide sequence: TGTTCCAGCAGTTACGAGACAGGGTATAATTCACCCCTCCACTTT. Its translation is CSSSYETGYNSPLHF.

This rearrangement joins TRBV28 to TRBJ1-6; TRBD1 matches 11 bases. The CDR3 contains 14 residues. V trimming: 4 bases; J trimming: 8 bases; junction bases outside the gene matches: 1. Germline CDR1 is MDHEN and CDR2 is SYDVKM. The CDR3 loop reads CASSSGQGDSPLHF. The CDR3 DNA reads as TGTGCCAGCAGTTCGGGACAGGGGGATTCACCCCTCCACTTT.

V is TRBV28 and J is TRBJ1-1, with D tentatively TRBD1 (6 bases). CDR1 is MDHEN, CDR2 SYDVKM, per germline. The CDR3 spans 13 residues. Trimming cost V 7 bases and J 4 bases, with 13 bases left between them. CDR3 in amino acids: CASTPPRGTEAFF. CDR3 bases: TGTGCCAGCACCCCCCCCAGGGGCACTGAAGCTTTCTTT.

This clone was detected once. CDR3 region: CASSWGQGARETQYF. CDR3 in DNA: TGTGCCAGCAGCTGGGGACAGGGGGCTAGGGAGACCCAGTACTTC. This chain connects TRBV7-2 to TRBJ2-5, with 12 bases identical to TRBD1. Germline CDR1 and CDR2: SGHTA and FQGNSA. The CDR3 runs 15 residues. J gave up 5 bases and V 4 bases, and 5 bases lay outside the gene matches.

The V call is TRBV4-1, the J call TRBJ2-1, with D possibly TRBD1 on 5 matching bases. Germline V gives CDR1 MGHRA, CDR2 YSYEKL. CDR3 length: 16 residues. The ends were cut back, 1 base at V and 0 bases at J, with 10 bases in the middle. The DNA of the CDR3 is TGCGCCAGCAGCCAAGGACAGCAGAGCTCCTACAATGAGCAGTTCTTC. It translates to CASSQGQQSSYNEQFF.

Notes on this clone: An end of the junction does not agree with germline; a read error may underlie this. The chain uses TRBV28 and TRBJ1-5, with D maybe TRBD1 (5 bases). The CDR3 runs 15 residues. CDR1 is MDHEN and CDR2 is SYDVKM in the germline V gene. This CDR3 reads CSSSLVDSSNQPQHF. CDR3 DNA: TGTTCCAGCAGTTTAGTTGACAGTAGCAATCAGCCCCAGCATTTT.

This clone was seen only a few times. V gene TRBV7-8 combines with J gene TRBJ2-2, with D perhaps TRBD1 (6 bases). CDR1 and CDR2 from the germline V gene are SGHVS and FQNEAQ. The CDR3 sequence is 15 residues long. Trimming shortened V by 4 bases and J by 4 bases, and 13 bases separated the two germline ends. Here the CDR3 reads CASSSRDTPTGELFF. The CDR3 bases are TGTGCCAGCAGCTCGAGGGACACCCCCACCGGGGAGCTGTTTTTT.

The chain uses TRBV6-1 and TRBJ1-2; possibly TRBD1 for D (5 bases). Germline assignment: CDR1 MNHNS and CDR2 SASEGT. The ends were cut back, 1 base at V and 4 bases at J, with 10 bases in the middle. The CDR3 extends over 14 amino acids. CDR3 in amino acids: CASSEGQGPYGYTF. The CDR3 DNA is TGTGCCAGCAGTGAAGGGCAGGGCCCCTATGGCTACACCTTC.

J is TRBJ2-5 and V is TRBV13; 8 positions match TRBD2. V was clipped by 5 bases and J by 4 bases; unmatched bases: 9. Per the germline V gene, CDR1 is PRHDT and CDR2 is FYEKMQ (reference sequence). The CDR3 has 15 amino acids. The CDR3 reads CASSPSGRGGETQYF. The CDR3 DNA is TGTGCCAGCAGCCCCAGCGGGAGAGGTGGAGAGACCCAGTACTTC.

The chain combines TRBV19 with TRBJ2-6, with 8 bases lining up with TRBD2. The J segment lost 2 bases and the V segment lost 7 bases, leaving 10 bases of the junction unmatched. Germline CDR1 reads LNHDA; CDR2 reads SQIVND (reference sequence). The CDR3 covers 17 residues. CDR3 nucleotide sequence: TGTGCCAGTACCCTTTCCGGGGGGGGAGCTGGGGCCAACGTCCTGACTTTC. It is translated as CASTLSGGGAGANVLTF.

The rearrangement uses TRBV6-4 and TRBJ1-1; D ambiguous. This CDR3 has 13 amino acids. Trimming stripped 0 bases from V and 2 bases from J, with 4 bases between. Germline-derived CDR1 and CDR2 are MRHNA and SNTAGT. The CDR3 protein is CASSDSSNTEAFF. DNA for the CDR3: TGTGCCAGCAGTGACTCTTCAAACACTGAAGCTTTCTTT.

The CDR3, as DNA: TGTGCCAGCAGCCAAGTCGGTCAGGGCTATGGCTACACCTTC. Translating it yields CASSQVGQGYGYTF. The chain links TRBV4-2 to TRBJ1-2; maybe TRBD1 (5 bases). This CDR3 has 14 residues. CDR1 and CDR2 from the germline V gene are LGHNA and YNFKEQ. V lost 1 base and J 4 bases, leaving 10 bases between the germline ends.

The chain carries TRBV11-2 and TRBJ2-3; 9 bases map to TRBD2. The CDR3 loop spans 16 amino acids. V was pared by 5 bases and J by 3 bases, with 9 bases of the junction left unmatched. The V gene's germline CDR1 is SGHAT and CDR2 FQNNGV. The CDR3 loop reads CASSPGGGGATDTQYF. As DNA, the CDR3 is TGTGCCAGCAGCCCGGGGGGCGGGGGGGCTACAGATACGCAGTATTTT.

The chain combines TRBV28 with TRBJ1-5; weak D call: TRBD1 (5 bases). This CDR3 comprises 13 residues. Deletions cut 6 bases from V and 6 bases from J, with 12 bases between. The germline gives CDR1 MDHEN, CDR2 SYDVKM. The CDR3 DNA reads as TGTGCCAGCAGCACTGACAGCTTTCAGCCCCAGCATTTT. Its translation: CASSTDSFQPQHF.

The V gene is TRBV19, the J gene TRBJ1-5, with a tentative D call TRBD1 (5 bases). The V gene lost 3 bases and the J gene lost 2 bases, with 14 bases spanning the gap. This CDR3 is 16 amino acids long. Germline V gives CDR1 LNHDA, CDR2 SQIVND (reference sequence). CDR3 DNA: TGTGCCAGTAGTATTCCTTCAGGGTCGGGCAATCAGCCCCAGCATTTT. Translating it yields CASSIPSGSGNQPQHF.

This chain uses TRBV11-2 with TRBJ1-1, with 11 bases matching TRBD1. J gave up 0 bases and V 2 bases, and 11 bases lay outside the gene matches. Germline CDR1 reads SGHAT; CDR2 reads FQNNGV. This CDR3 region has 19 residues. CDR3 nucleotides: TGTGCCAGCAGCTTATATACCCCGCGGGGACAGGGGGTGAACACTGAAGCTTTCTTT. The encoded protein is CASSLYTPRGQGVNTEAFF. Together with reference TRBV11-2 and TRBJ1-1, the CDR3 gives the full variable domain: EAGVAQSPRYKIIEKRQSVAFWCNPISGHATLYWYQQILGQGPKLLIQFQNNGVVDDSQLPKDRFSAERLKGVDSTLKIQPAKLEDSAVYLCASSLYTPRGQGVNTEAFFGQGTRLTVV.

V is TRBV4-2 and J is TRBJ1-3; D possibly corresponds to TRBD1 (5 bases). The CDR3 is made up of 15 amino acids. Trimming shortened V by 1 base and J by 2 bases, and 9 bases separated the two germline ends. Germline CDR1 and CDR2: LGHNA and YNFKEQ. CDR3 in DNA: TGTGCCAGCAGCCAAGGTCAGGGAACTGGAAACACCATATATTTT. The encoded protein is CASSQGQGTGNTIYF.

The chain couples TRBV2 to TRBJ2-5; 9 nucleotides match TRBD1. With 5 bases clipped from V and 5 bases from J, the junction kept 6 bases outside the gene matches. Germline V CDR1 and CDR2: SNHLY, FYNNEI. The CDR3 is made up of 14 amino acids. The CDR3 spells CASSIQGAEETQYF. The CDR3 DNA is TGTGCCAGCAGTATACAGGGGGCGGAGGAGACCCAGTACTTC.

The rearrangement uses TRBV7-8 and TRBJ1-5; 8 positions match TRBD1. The CDR3 sequence is 14 residues long. Germline V gene sequence: CDR1 SGHVS, CDR2 FQNEAQ. Trimming removed 5 bases from V and 6 bases from J; junction bases left unmatched: 6. The CDR3 region is CASSAAGGRQPQHF. CDR3 nucleotide sequence: TGTGCCAGCAGCGCAGCAGGGGGCCGTCAGCCCCAGCATTTT.

The chain employs TRBV4-3 and TRBJ1-2; possible D gene TRBD1, 5 bases. This CDR3 contains 16 residues. CDR1 and CDR2 from the germline V gene are LGHNA and YSLEER. Trimming took 3 bases from V and 4 from J, leaving 18 bases between them. The CDR3 loop is CASSHTRVRTGYGYTF. DNA of the CDR3: TGCGCCAGCAGCCACACCAGGGTGCGGACGGGCTATGGCTACACCTTC.

The V and J genes are TRBV5-6 and TRBJ1-1; a weak D match, TRBD1 (6 bases). The germline V gene has CDR1 SGHDT and CDR2 YYEEEE. V was trimmed by 5 bases and J by 8 bases, leaving 22 bases between them. This CDR3 is 15 amino acids long. This chain's CDR3 is CASSKLGGGFEEAFF. In nucleotides, the CDR3 is TGTGCCAGCAGTAAATTGGGGGGGGGCTTTGAGGAAGCTTTCTTT.

The DNA for the CDR3 is TGTGCCAGCAGTTCTCCGGGACAGGGTTATGAAAAACTGTTTTTT. Translating it yields CASSSPGQGYEKLFF. This chain links TRBV28 with TRBJ1-4; 9 nucleotides agree with TRBD1. Looked up from germline, CDR1 is MDHEN and CDR2 is SYDVKM. CDR3 length equals 15 residues. V dropped 4 bases and J dropped 6; count of bases not matched to a gene: 6.

CDR3 coding DNA: TGTGCCAGTAGCATCGACAGGCGGTACCAAGAGACCCAGTACTTC. Encoded protein: CASSIDRRYQETQYF. The rearrangement joins TRBV19 to TRBJ2-5, with D possibly matching TRBD1 (6 bases). This CDR3 comprises 15 residues. Trimming stripped 6 bases from V and 0 bases from J, with 14 bases between. Germline V gives CDR1 LNHDA, CDR2 SQIVND (reference sequence).

The chain recombines TRBV7-9 with TRBJ1-2; TRBD1 is a possible D gene (6 bases). Between the trimmed V and J ends, which lost 2 bases and 2 bases, there was a span of 9 bases. Germline loops: CDR1 SEHNR, CDR2 FQNEAQ (reference sequence). The CDR3 length is 14 residues. CDR3 protein: CASSLQGPNYGYTF. Here the CDR3 DNA reads TGTGCCAGCAGCTTACAGGGGCCAAACTATGGCTACACCTTC.

This clone came up a few times. This chain uses TRBV4-3 with TRBJ2-3; D might be TRBD2 (6 bases). CDR3 size: 17 residues. CDR1 is LGHNA, CDR2 YSLEER, per germline. V was pared by 0 bases and J by 2 bases, with 15 bases between. The CDR3 sequence is CASSQDGDSGATDTQYF. As DNA, the CDR3 is TGCGCCAGCAGCCAAGATGGGGACTCAGGAGCCACAGATACGCAGTATTTT.